This T cell receptor beta chain came from a study of blood T cell repertoires in COVID-19. Study as a whole: T cells, B-cell-depleted T cells, or PBMCs supplied cDNA or gDNA.

J was trimmed by 7 bases and V by 3 bases; bases with no gene match: 12. There are 16 residues in the CDR3. Germline CDR1 reads LNHNV; CDR2 reads YYDKDF (reference sequence). Assay: immunoSEQ multiplex PCR; the TCRdb copy retains only in-frame clones and omits some. The profile shows 5,700 or so clones, around 84% of them singletons. Sequenced input: peripheral blood. V and J are TRBV15 and TRBJ2-7; 10 nucleotides line up with TRBD2. This TCR derives from a human donor in a cohort sampled during active COVID-19. The CDR3, as DNA: TGTGCCACCAGCAGGGACATAGCGGGAGGCCCCGGGGAGCAGTACTTC. It translates to CATSRDIAGGPGEQYF.